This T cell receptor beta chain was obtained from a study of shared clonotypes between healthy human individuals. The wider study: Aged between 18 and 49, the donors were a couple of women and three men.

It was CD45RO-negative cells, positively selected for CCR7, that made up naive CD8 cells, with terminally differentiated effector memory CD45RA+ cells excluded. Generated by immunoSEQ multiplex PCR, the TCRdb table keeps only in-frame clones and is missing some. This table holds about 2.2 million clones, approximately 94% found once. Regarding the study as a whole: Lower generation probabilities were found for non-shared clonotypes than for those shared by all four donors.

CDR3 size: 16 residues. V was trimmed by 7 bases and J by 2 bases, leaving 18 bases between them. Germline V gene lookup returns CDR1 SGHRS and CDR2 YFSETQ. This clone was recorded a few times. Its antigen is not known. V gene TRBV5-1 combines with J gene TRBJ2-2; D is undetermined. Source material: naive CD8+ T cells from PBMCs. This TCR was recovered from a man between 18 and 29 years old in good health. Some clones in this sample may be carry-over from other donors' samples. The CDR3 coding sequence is TGCGCCAGCCAAGACACAACCCTTCCAAACACCGGGGAGCTGTTTTTT. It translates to CASQDTTLPNTGELFF.